Listed below are T cell receptor beta chains from one sample, sequenced in a study of EBV T-cell therapy then PD-1 blockade in nasopharyngeal carcinoma. Method: immunoSEQ multiplex PCR; TCRdb's copy keeps in-frame clones and lacks some. The repertoire holds around 19,000 clones, around 84% seen once, with roughly a third in the top ten. No antigen has been identified for these receptors. The input for sequencing was CD8+ T cells from blood, taken at roughly day 250 from a patient whose treatment included autologous EBV-specific T cells and nivolumab. These receptors came from a man between 40 and 49 years old with nasopharyngeal carcinoma. Each CDR3 is given with its conserved first and last residue. D genes are given only for firm matches. Not every row has a clone size; where given, it reads once, few, many or a size class.

>-|TRBJ2-3|TRBV7-3|15|-
TGTGCCAGCAGCTTAATAGGGCCGTTGTTGGATACGCAGTATTTT
CASSLIGPLLDTQYF
>TRBD1|TRBJ2-7|TRBV19|15|-
TGTGCCAGTAGTATGGGAGGACAGGGATTCTACGAGCAGTACTTC
CASSMGGQGFYEQYF
>-|TRBJ2-7|TRBV9|15|-
TGTGCCAGCAGCGTAGAGGGGAATATGGAATACGAGCAGTACTTC
CASSVEGNMEYEQYF
>-|TRBJ2-7|TRBV6-2/TRBV6-3|14|-
TGTGCCAGCAGTTACGGCCAGAGCTCCTACGAGCAGTACTTC
CASSYGQSSYEQYF
>-|TRBJ1-2|TRBV14|13|few
TGTGCCAGCAGCCAGAGATTCAACTATGGCTACACCTTC
CASSQRFNYGYTF
>-|TRBJ2-1|TRBV4-3|16|-
TGCGCCAGCAGCCAAGATCTGAGGGGTTCCTACAATGAGCAGTTCTTC
CASSQDLRGSYNEQFF
>-|TRBJ2-1|TRBV2|14|few
TGTGCCAGCAGTGAACCCCGTCAAGGCGATGAGCAGTTCTTC
CASSEPRQGDEQFF
>-|TRBJ2-7|TRBV5-3|12|once
TGTGCCAGAAGCCGAAACCCCTACGAGCAGTACTTC
CARSRNPYEQYF
>TRBD1|TRBJ1-1|TRBV4-1|15|-
TGCGCCAGCAGCTCACACTCGACAGGGATCACTGAAGCTTTCTTT
CASSSHSTGITEAFF
>-|TRBJ2-6|TRBV11-2|13|-
TGTGCCAGCAGCATCTCTGGGGCCAACGTCCTGACTTTC
CASSISGANVLTF
>-|TRBJ1-2|TRBV9|14|once
TGTGCCAGCAGCGTAGCGGGAGGGTCCTATGGCTACACCTTC
CASSVAGGSYGYTF
>TRBD1|TRBJ2-7|TRBV13|14|-
TGTGCCAGCAGGCCCGGGACAGGGTCCCACGAGCAGTACTTC
CASRPGTGSHEQYF
>-|TRBJ1-6|TRBV6-5|14|-
TGTGCCAGCAGTCCCGGGACACATAATTCACCCCTCCACTTT
CASSPGTHNSPLHF
>-|TRBJ2-7|TRBV5-6|14|-
TGTGCCAGCAGCTCAACCGGGACAAGCTACGAGCAGTACTTC
CASSSTGTSYEQYF
>TRBD2|TRBJ2-2|TRBV6-4|14|-
TGTGCCAGCAGTGACGGCGGGGGGACCGGGGAGCTGTTTTTT
CASSDGGGTGELFF
>-|TRBJ1-2|TRBV27|12|once
TGTGCCAGCAGAAGTGGGAGCTATGGCTACACCTTC
CASRSGSYGYTF
>TRBD1|TRBJ1-5|TRBV6-5|14|-
TGTGCCAGCAACGACAGGGGTTCAAATCAGCCCCAGCATTTT
CASNDRGSNQPQHF
>TRBD1|TRBJ2-3|TRBV7-9|16|-
TGTGCCAGCAGCTACCCCCGGGACAGGCACCCAGATACGCAGTATTTT
CASSYPRDRHPDTQYF
>TRBD1|TRBJ2-1|TRBV18|19|once
TGTGCCAGCTCACCACTCGCACAGGGGCCGCAACCCCCATACAATGAGCAGTTCTTC
CASSPLAQGPQPPYNEQFF
>TRBD2|TRBJ2-7|TRBV25-1|14|-
TGTGCCAGCAGTGAGCTAGCGGAGACCTACGAGCAGTACTTC
CASSELAETYEQYF